This T cell receptor (beta chain) was observed in a study of beta chain features in type 1 diabetes. Background on the study: Patient and healthy donor groups were alike in age, gender and cell yields.

Every bit of the isolated RNA underwent reverse transcription, so sequencing read expressed TCRB transcripts. Profiled with immunoSEQ multiplex PCR; TCRdb holds only in-frame clones, not every one. The sample lists fewer than 250,000 clones; 12% to 15% were seen once. By way of CD45RO/CCR7/CD25/CD127/CD95/CD27, the CD4+ regulatory, stem cell-like memory, central memory and naive cells were sorted. Per germline, CDR1 LGHNA and CDR2 YSLEER. The ends were cut back, 0 bases at V and 6 bases at J, with 10 bases in the middle. This CDR3 is 14 amino acids long. Study-wide results and limits: Within each of all four CD4+ subsets, Type 1 diabetes patients had TCRB CDR3s that were moderately but significantly shorter. In type 1 diabetes patients, VDJ junctions had fewer insertions; deletions at these junctions were more frequent.

Notes on this clone: Its specificity is unknown.

Sequencing was performed on naive CD4+ T cells from blood. The V gene is TRBV4-3, the J gene TRBJ2-3, with D possibly TRBD1 on 5 matching bases. The receptor's source is a woman aged 40 to 50 in good health. In DNA, the CDR3 is TGCGCCAGCAGCCAAGACAGGGTTATGGATACGCAGTATTTT. Translated: CASSQDRVMDTQYF.